The source of this T cell receptor (beta chain) is a study of T cell responses to AZD1222 COVID-19 vaccine. Study-level points and caveats: Sampling that yielded the repertoires occurred only after the peak T cell response. The study reported that nearly half of spike-specific TCRs target unmutated variant regions.

Points on this clone: The antigen is undetermined.

V was clipped by 4 bases and J by 5 bases; unmatched bases: 9. CDR3 length: 17 amino acids. Germline CDR1 and CDR2: LGHDT and YNNKEL (reference sequence). The data were produced by immunoSEQ multiplex PCR, yet TCRdb's version contains in-frame clones alone and is incomplete. This sample carries 140,000 to 150,000 clones, 93% of them seen once, and the ten largest clones take around 12%. The source material was peripheral blood, sampled after recovery from COVID-19. The clonotype originates from an adult who had recovered from COVID-19. This chain connects TRBV3-1 (or the pseudogene TRBV3-2) to TRBJ2-4; 12 positions agree with TRBD2. The CDR3 is CASSRGPSGRGENIQYF. DNA for the CDR3: TGTGCCAGCAGCCGAGGACCTAGCGGGAGGGGAGAAAACATTCAGTACTTC.